Sequencing of this TCR beta chain was carried out in a study of T cells after yellow fever vaccination. MiXCR, applied by TCRdb to the 5' RACE reads, yields one record per CDR3 protein. Of some 390,000 distinct CDR3 sequences in the sample, around 20% were seen once. This clonotype was obtained from a man aged 18 to 30 who received the YFV17D yellow fever vaccine. The sequencing used PBMCs, collected before the yellow fever booster vaccination.

CDR3 in DNA: TGCAGTGCTAGAGATGTTCGGGGGGCGAAAGATACGCAGTATTTT. As protein: CSARDVRGAKDTQYF. The chain employs TRBV20-1 and TRBJ2-3; tentatively, D is TRBD2 (7 bases). CDR3 length: 15 residues. V gave up 0 bases and J gave up 5 bases, with 15 bases separating them. CDR1 and CDR2 from the germline V gene are DFQATT and SNEGSKA (reference sequence).